This T cell receptor beta chain was documented in a study of blood T cells in healthy people across ages. With 7 bases clipped from V and 7 bases from J, the junction kept 11 bases outside the gene matches. The CDR3 loop spans 14 amino acids. Germline lookup yields CDR1 SQVTM and CDR2 ANQGSEA. For the second PCR, which ran for roughly 6 to 11 cycles, a sample-barcoded 5' primer and a J-beta primer mix were used. TCRdb independently ran MiXCR on the 5' RACE reads; one entry per CDR3 protein. The sample records 550,000 to 750,000 distinct CDR3 sequences, 20% to 25% being singletons. The specimen sequenced was blood. The receptor was isolated from a man aged 70 or older in good health. The chain recombines TRBV29-1 with TRBJ2-1; 9 bases align to TRBD1. The CDR3 sequence is CSGLGQGSGNEQFF. The CDR3 DNA is TGCAGCGGCCTCGGACAGGGGTCCGGAAATGAGCAGTTCTTC.